This passage covers 7 T cell receptor beta chains from one sample sequenced in a study of cytomegalovirus exposure and HLA in healthy donors. Only in-frame clones appear in the TCRdb table, and some are missing; sequencing was by immunoSEQ multiplex PCR. The sample includes roughly 200,000 clones, about 81% of them seen just once. Source material: PBMCs. These receptors came from a woman between 25 and 40 years old in good health and CMV-seronegative.

For this clone: Other DNA sequences in this specimen translate into the identical CDR3. V gene TRBV6-5 combines with J gene TRBJ2-7; TRBD2 matches 8 bases. V shed 7 bases and J 4 bases; nucleotides not matched to a gene: 12. CDR3 length: 15 amino acids. Germline V CDR1 and CDR2: MNHEY, SVGAGI. This chain's CDR3 is CASTSGAGGSYEQYF. The CDR3 DNA is TGTGCCAGCACCTCGGGGGCGGGAGGCAGTTACGAGCAGTACTTC.

This clone showed up just a few times. The chain carries TRBV5-6 and TRBJ2-2; D is undetermined. Germline V gives CDR1 SGHDT, CDR2 YYEEEE. CDR3 size: 15 residues. The V end was cut by 0 bases, the J end by 7 bases, with 13 bases between. CDR3 residues: CASSLVGDGSGELFF. The CDR3 nucleotides are TGTGCCAGCAGCTTGGTCGGAGATGGAAGCGGGGAGCTGTTTTTT.

The chain recombines TRBV5-6 with TRBJ2-5, with 10 bases fitting TRBD1. The CDR3 has 17 amino acids. Per the germline V gene, CDR1 is SGHDT and CDR2 is YYEEEE. V gave up 0 bases and J gave up 4 bases; unmatched junction bases: 9. In DNA form, the CDR3 reads TGTGCCAGCAGCTTGGGGACAGGGGGGATCTATCGAGAGACCCAGTACTTC. Amino acid sequence: CASSLGTGGIYRETQYF. The entire variable domain, with the rest obtained from reference TRBV5-6 and TRBJ2-5, is as follows: DAGVTQSPTHLIKTRGQQVTLRCSPKSGHDTVSWYQQALGQGPQFIFQYYEEEERQRGNFPDRFSGHQFPNYSSELNVNALLLGDSALYLCASSLGTGGIYRETQYFGPGTRLLVL.

This sequence joins TRBV30 and TRBJ1-5, with D possibly TRBD1 on 5 matching bases. Germline CDR1 and CDR2: GTSNPN and SVGIG (reference sequence). The V end was cut by 1 base, the J end by 7 bases, with 11 bases between. The CDR3 extends over 13 amino acids. CDR3 residues: CAWSAGRDQPQHF. The CDR3 coding sequence is TGTGCCTGGAGTGCCGGGAGGGACCAGCCCCAGCATTTT.

The V gene is TRBV2, the J gene TRBJ1-1; 7 nucleotides align to TRBD1. The germline V gene has CDR1 SNHLY and CDR2 FYNNEI. The CDR3 extends over 14 amino acids. The V and J ends lost 5 bases and 0 bases, in that order; junction bases with no gene match: 3. The DNA for the CDR3 is TGTGCCAGCAGTCTGACAGGGTTGAACACTGAAGCTTTCTTT. Its translation is CASSLTGLNTEAFF.

This clone was detected once. The chain combines TRBV5-1 with TRBJ2-7; TRBD1 matches at 10 bases. Germline loops: CDR1 SGHRS, CDR2 YFSETQ. This CDR3 contains 16 residues. Unmatched junction bases numbered 9, after V lost 4 bases and J lost 2 bases. As DNA, the CDR3 is TGCGCCAGCAGCCCCGTCAAGACAGGGGGCGCCTACGAGCAGTACTTC. Protein sequence: CASSPVKTGGAYEQYF. The variable domain in full, with the rest retrieved from reference TRBV5-1 and TRBJ2-7, is KAGVTQTPRYLIKTRGQQVTLSCSPISGHRSVSWYQQTPGQGLQFLFEYFSETQRNKGNFPGRFSGRQFSNSRSEMNVSTLELGDSALYLCASSPVKTGGAYEQYFGPGTRLTVT.

The rearrangement joins TRBV9 to TRBJ2-1; maybe TRBD1 (5 bases). This CDR3 is 16 amino acids long. Germline V lookup: CDR1 SGDLS, CDR2 YYNGEE. V shed 0 bases and J shed 4 bases, with 14 bases lying between them. The CDR3 bases are TGTGCCAGCAGCGTAGATGGGGCCCTCTCATACAATGAGCAGTTCTTC. Translation gives CASSVDGALSYNEQFF.